These 24 T cell receptor beta chains were all obtained from the same sample, sequenced in a study of T cells in localized non-small cell lung cancer. Assay: immunoSEQ multiplex PCR; the TCRdb copy retains only in-frame clones and omits some. The data hold tens of thousands of clones, with just over 85% observed a single time. The source was peripheral blood, collected before any cancer treatment. The receptors derive from a male donor older than 55 with stage III squamous cell lung carcinoma.

The V gene is TRBV29-1, the J gene TRBJ2-1; D perhaps matches TRBD1 (5 bases). The CDR3 extends over 12 amino acids. V dropped 7 bases and J dropped 3 bases, with 10 bases sitting between them. Looked up from germline, CDR1 is SQVTM and CDR2 is ANQGSEA. The CDR3, as DNA: TGCAGCGCGACAGAGTTCTACAATGAGCAGTTCTTC. Translation: CSATEFYNEQFF.

The chain uses TRBV5-4 and TRBJ1-6; the D is unclear. The V gene's germline CDR1 is SGHNT and CDR2 YYREEE (reference sequence). This CDR3 has 14 amino acids. V was pared by 4 bases and J by 15 bases, with 20 bases between. CDR3 bases: TGTGCCAGCAGCCGCCGGGAAAACCCGAATAGCCTCCACTTT. Translation gives CASSRRENPNSLHF.

V and J are TRBV5-1 and TRBJ2-5; D is possibly TRBD2 (5 bases). Trimming removed 0 bases from V and 5 bases from J, with 17 bases in between. Per the germline V gene, CDR1 is SGHRS and CDR2 is YFSETQ. The CDR3 contains 16 residues. The CDR3 spells CASSLVLRSRGETQYF. The DNA of the CDR3 is TGCGCCAGCAGCTTGGTTCTTAGGTCCCGAGGGGAGACCCAGTACTTC.

This rearrangement joins TRBV11-1 to TRBJ2-5; D is perhaps TRBD1 (6 bases). The CDR3 loop spans 13 amino acids. Germline loops: CDR1 SGHAT, CDR2 FQDESV (reference sequence). V lost 1 base, J lost 4 bases, and 7 bases lay in between. CDR3 in DNA: TGTGCCAGCAGCTTAGGCAGGGGAGAGACCCAGTACTTC. Translating it yields CASSLGRGETQYF.

V gene TRBV29-1 combines with J gene TRBJ2-3; no definite D call. This CDR3 comprises 15 residues. Germline V gene sequence: CDR1 SQVTM, CDR2 ANQGSEA. V was clipped by 3 bases and J by 1 base, with 14 bases between them. Here the CDR3 reads CSVDALGLRTDTQYF. CDR3 nucleotide sequence: TGCAGCGTTGACGCTCTCGGTCTACGCACAGATACGCAGTATTTT.

J is TRBJ1-1 and V is TRBV28; possibly TRBD1 for D (5 bases). Deletions cut 2 bases from V and 7 bases from J, with 11 bases between. The CDR3 totals 13 residues. Per germline, CDR1 MDHEN and CDR2 SYDVKM. In nucleotides, the CDR3 is TGTGCCAGCAGTTTAGTAGGGGTTGGTGAAGCTTTCTTT. This codes for CASSLVGVGEAFF.

For the CDR3, the DNA is TGCGCCAGCAGCTTGACCGGGACAGGGGACCATGGCTACACCTTC. This translates into CASSLTGTGDHGYTF. The rearrangement joins TRBV5-1 to TRBJ1-2, with TRBD1 identical over 10 bases. Germline V gives CDR1 SGHRS, CDR2 YFSETQ. The CDR3 is made up of 15 amino acids. After removal of 1 base from V and 6 bases from J, the junction contained 6 bases not matched to a gene.

The V gene is TRBV4-1, the J gene TRBJ1-1, with D tentatively TRBD1 (5 bases). Germline V gene data show CDR1 as MGHRA and CDR2 as YSYEKL. The V and J ends lost 5 bases and 0 bases respectively, with 22 bases between them. The CDR3 spans 18 residues. The CDR3 coding sequence is TGCGCCAGCAGCTTTGAATCCCTCTCCGGGACCCTGAACACTGAAGCTTTCTTT. Translated, it gives CASSFESLSGTLNTEAFF.

The chain joins TRBV5-4 to TRBJ2-7; the D gene is possibly TRBD1 (6 bases). Germline V gene data show CDR1 as SGHNT and CDR2 as YYREEE (reference sequence). Trimming stripped 4 bases from V and 5 bases from J, with 19 bases between. The CDR3 is made up of 15 amino acids. CDR3 region: CASSASGVVLDEQYF. The CDR3 DNA reads TGTGCCAGCAGCGCATCAGGGGTCGTGTTGGACGAGCAGTACTTC.

V usage is TRBV7-9 and J usage is TRBJ1-5; D call uncertain. CDR3 length equals 14 residues. Germline CDR1 is SEHNR and CDR2 is FQNEAQ (reference sequence). The V end lost 1 base, the J end lost 7 bases, and 11 bases lay between the germline ends. Here the CDR3 DNA reads TGTGCCAGCAGCTTAGGCCAAAAGGACCAGCCCCAGCATTTT. Protein: CASSLGQKDQPQHF. Complete variable domain (other parts from reference TRBV7-9 and TRBJ1-5): DTGVSQNPRHKITKRGQNVTFRCDPISEHNRLYWYRQTLGQGPEFLTYFQNEAQLEKSRLLSDRFSAERPKGSFSTLEIQRTEQGDSAMYLCASSLGQKDQPQHFGDGTRLSIL.

V is TRBV7-3 and J is TRBJ1-1, with unresolved D. CDR3 length: 13 amino acids. V was pared by 2 bases and J by 1 base, with 5 bases between. CDR1 and CDR2 (germline): SGHTA, FQGTGA. The CDR3 protein is CASSLSANTEAFF. CDR3 in DNA: TGTGCCAGCAGCTTATCAGCGAACACTGAAGCTTTCTTT.

The V gene is TRBV4-3, the J gene TRBJ2-1, with TRBD2 matching 7 bases. The V gene end was trimmed by 0 bases and the J gene end by 8 bases; junction bases not matched to a gene: 16. The CDR3 has 18 amino acids. CDR1 is LGHNA, CDR2 YSLEER, per germline. The CDR3 sequence: CASSQESRLADYGDEQFF. Here the CDR3 DNA reads TGCGCCAGCAGCCAAGAAAGTAGGCTAGCGGACTACGGGGATGAGCAGTTCTTC.

J is TRBJ2-7 and V is TRBV6-1; D unresolved. Per germline, CDR1 MNHNS and CDR2 SASEGT. The V end was cut by 1 base, the J end by 2 bases, with 12 bases between. CDR3 length: 15 amino acids. The chain's CDR3 is CASSEGGSATYEQYF. The CDR3 DNA sequence: TGTGCCAGCAGTGAAGGTGGGTCTGCTACCTACGAGCAGTACTTC.

The chain is built from TRBV9 and TRBJ1-1; maybe TRBD1 (5 bases). The germline V and J ends were trimmed by 3 bases and 4 bases, with 16 bases remaining between them. In germline, CDR1 is SGDLS, CDR2 YYNGEE. The CDR3 has 15 amino acids. The CDR3 bases are TGTGCCAGCAGCGGACAGCCTACCGGGGTCACTGAAGCTTTCTTT. It translates to CASSGQPTGVTEAFF. The full variable domain, in which reference TRBV9 and TRBJ1-1 provide the parts outside the CDR3, is DSGVTQTPKHLITATGQRVTLRCSPRSGDLSVYWYQQSLDQGLQFLIQYYNGEERAKGNILERFSAQQFPDLHSELNLSSLELGDSALYFCASSGQPTGVTEAFFGQGTRLTVV.

The chain links TRBV5-4 to TRBJ1-6; D not certain. V lost 0 bases and J lost 8, with 12 bases in between. There are 15 residues in the CDR3. CDR1 is SGHNT and CDR2 is YYREEE in the germline V gene (reference sequence). The CDR3: CASSLAGRVDSPLHF. Here the CDR3 DNA reads TGTGCCAGCAGCTTGGCCGGAAGGGTAGATTCACCCCTCCACTTT.

This sequence joins TRBV5-4 and TRBJ1-6; D remains ambiguous. The CDR3 spans 15 residues. Germline values: CDR1 SGHNT, CDR2 YYREEE (reference sequence). V lost 4 bases and J 6 bases, leaving 14 bases between the germline ends. The CDR3 protein is CASSPSSVSNSPLHF. The CDR3 DNA reads TGTGCCAGCAGCCCCTCCTCGGTCAGTAATTCACCCCTCCACTTT.

The genes are TRBV27 and TRBJ1-1, with TRBD1 identical over 9 bases. Trimming removed 3 bases from V and 7 bases from J; junction bases left unmatched: 15. This CDR3 region has 17 residues. Germline CDR1 reads MNHEY; CDR2 reads SMNVEV (reference sequence). CDR3 residues: CASSFRRTGVGPIEAFF. As DNA, the CDR3 is TGTGCCAGCAGTTTCCGGCGGACAGGGGTTGGACCCATTGAAGCTTTCTTT.

The chain links TRBV6-5 to TRBJ2-5, with 9 nucleotides matching TRBD1. This CDR3 contains 15 residues. The germline CDR1 and CDR2 sequences are MNHEY and SVGAGI. The J segment lost 5 bases and the V segment lost 2 bases, leaving 6 bases of the junction unmatched. The CDR3 spells CASSYVGQGMETQYF. In DNA, the CDR3 is TGTGCCAGCAGTTACGTGGGACAGGGAATGGAGACCCAGTACTTC.

This clone appeared a few times. The chain's CDR3 is CASSLRTGSYEQYF. The DNA for the CDR3 is TGTGCCAGCAGCCTCCGGACAGGATCCTACGAGCAGTACTTC. J is TRBJ2-7 and V is TRBV7-9, with 7 bases aligning to TRBD1. Germline V gene data show CDR1 as SEHNR and CDR2 as FQNEAQ (reference sequence). The CDR3 is made up of 14 amino acids. The junction had 5 bases not matched to a gene; V was cut back by 5 bases and J by 1 base.

This rearrangement joins TRBV7-3 to TRBJ1-2; no firm D call. Germline V gives CDR1 SGHTA, CDR2 FQGTGA. V was pared by 4 bases and J by 9 bases, with 12 bases between. The CDR3 length is 12 residues. This chain's CDR3 is CASSSGALSYTF. The CDR3 DNA reads TGTGCCAGCAGCTCCGGTGCCCTAAGCTACACCTTC.

This rearrangement joins TRBV2 to TRBJ1-4, with 7 bases that match TRBD1. The CDR3 runs 15 residues. Germline loops: CDR1 SNHLY, CDR2 FYNNEI. Trimming at V came to 6 bases and at J to 3 bases, leaving 7 bases not matched to a gene. In DNA, the CDR3 is TGTGCCAGCAGGACCAGGGGGGGGGCTAATGAAAAACTGTTTTTT. Protein sequence: CASRTRGGANEKLFF.

J is TRBJ1-4 and V is TRBV6-1; a weak D match, TRBD1 (6 bases). The CDR3 totals 16 residues. V was clipped by 3 bases and J by 4 bases, with 15 bases between them. Germline CDR1 is MNHNS and CDR2 is SASEGT. The DNA for the CDR3 is TGTGCCAGCAGTGAGGACAGCCGGTTCCTTAATGAAAAACTGTTTTTT. It encodes CASSEDSRFLNEKLFF.

This clone has only one observation. The chain's CDR3 is CASSPTGVTGELFF. The DNA of the CDR3 is TGCGCCAGCAGTCCTACAGGGGTCACCGGGGAGCTGTTTTTT. V gene TRBV5-1 combines with J gene TRBJ2-2, with 7 bases fitting TRBD1. Germline loops: CDR1 SGHRS, CDR2 YFSETQ. This CDR3 region has 14 residues. V was clipped by 5 bases and J by 4 bases; unmatched bases: 5.

This chain links TRBV27 with TRBJ2-3; TRBD2 agrees at 11 bases. The length of the CDR3 is 15 residues. Looked up from germline, CDR1 is MNHEY and CDR2 is SMNVEV (reference sequence). V trimming: 5 bases; J trimming: 5 bases; junction bases outside the gene matches: 6. CDR3: CASSRSGTSGDTQYF. DNA of the CDR3: TGTGCCAGCAGTCGATCCGGGACTAGCGGAGATACGCAGTATTTT.